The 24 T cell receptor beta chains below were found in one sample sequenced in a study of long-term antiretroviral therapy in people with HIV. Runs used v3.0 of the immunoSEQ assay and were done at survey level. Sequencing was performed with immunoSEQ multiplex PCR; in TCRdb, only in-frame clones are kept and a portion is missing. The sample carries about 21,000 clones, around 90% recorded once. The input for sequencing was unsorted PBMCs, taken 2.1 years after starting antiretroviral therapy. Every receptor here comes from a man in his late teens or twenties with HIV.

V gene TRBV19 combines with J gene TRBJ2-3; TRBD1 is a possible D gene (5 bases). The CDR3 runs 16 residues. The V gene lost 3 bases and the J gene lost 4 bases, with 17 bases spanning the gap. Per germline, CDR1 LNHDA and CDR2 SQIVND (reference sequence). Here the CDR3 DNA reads TGTGCCAGTAGTATTGGAGTCCGTGGGGCGGCAGATACGCAGTATTTT. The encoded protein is CASSIGVRGAADTQYF. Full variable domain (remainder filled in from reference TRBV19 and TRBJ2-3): DGGITQSPKYLFRKEGQNVTLSCEQNLNHDAMYWYRQDPGQGLRLIYYSQIVNDFQKGDIAEGYSVSREKKESFPLTVTSAQKNPTAFYLCASSIGVRGAADTQYFGPGTRLTVL.

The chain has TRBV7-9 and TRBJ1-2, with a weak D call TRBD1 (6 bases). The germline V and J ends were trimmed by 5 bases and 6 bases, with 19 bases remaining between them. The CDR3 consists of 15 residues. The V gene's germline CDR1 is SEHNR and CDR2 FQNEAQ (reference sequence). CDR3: CASSLGVGGADGYTF. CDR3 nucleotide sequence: TGTGCCAGCAGCCTAGGTGTGGGGGGCGCGGATGGCTACACCTTC. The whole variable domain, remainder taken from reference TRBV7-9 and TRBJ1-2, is DTGVSQNPRHKITKRGQNVTFRCDPISEHNRLYWYRQTLGQGPEFLTYFQNEAQLEKSRLLSDRFSAERPKGSFSTLEIQRTEQGDSAMYLCASSLGVGGADGYTFGSGTRLTVV.

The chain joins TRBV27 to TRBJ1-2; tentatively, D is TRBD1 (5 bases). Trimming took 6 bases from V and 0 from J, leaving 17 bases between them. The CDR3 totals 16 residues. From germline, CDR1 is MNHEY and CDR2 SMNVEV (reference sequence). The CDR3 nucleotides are TGTGCCAGCAGGGGAGGGGTACGATCGCCTAACTATGGCTACACCTTC. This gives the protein CASRGGVRSPNYGYTF.

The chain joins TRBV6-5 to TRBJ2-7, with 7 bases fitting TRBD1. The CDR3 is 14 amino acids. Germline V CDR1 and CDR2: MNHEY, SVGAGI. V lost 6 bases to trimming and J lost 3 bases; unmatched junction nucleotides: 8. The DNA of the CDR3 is TGTGCCAGCAGATGGGGACAGTCAAACTACGAGCAGTACTTC. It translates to CASRWGQSNYEQYF.

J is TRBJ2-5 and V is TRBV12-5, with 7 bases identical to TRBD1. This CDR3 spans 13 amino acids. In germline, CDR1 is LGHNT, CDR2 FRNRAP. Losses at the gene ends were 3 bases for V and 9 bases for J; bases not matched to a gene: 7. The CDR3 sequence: CASGFTTGSAQYF. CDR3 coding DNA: TGTGCTAGTGGTTTTACGACAGGGAGTGCCCAGTACTTC.

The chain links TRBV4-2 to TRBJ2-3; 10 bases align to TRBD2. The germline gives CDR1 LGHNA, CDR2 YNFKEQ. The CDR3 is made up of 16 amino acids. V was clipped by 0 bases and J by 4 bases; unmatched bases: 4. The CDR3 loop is CASSQDLAGAADTQYF. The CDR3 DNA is TGTGCCAGCAGCCAAGATCTAGCGGGAGCGGCAGATACGCAGTATTTT.

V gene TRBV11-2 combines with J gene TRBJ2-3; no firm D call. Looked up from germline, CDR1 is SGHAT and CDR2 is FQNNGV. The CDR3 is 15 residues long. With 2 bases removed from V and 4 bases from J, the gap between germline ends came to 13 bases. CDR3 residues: CASSLSPLRSDTQYF. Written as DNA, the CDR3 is TGTGCCAGCAGCTTAAGCCCCCTCCGCTCAGATACGCAGTATTTT.

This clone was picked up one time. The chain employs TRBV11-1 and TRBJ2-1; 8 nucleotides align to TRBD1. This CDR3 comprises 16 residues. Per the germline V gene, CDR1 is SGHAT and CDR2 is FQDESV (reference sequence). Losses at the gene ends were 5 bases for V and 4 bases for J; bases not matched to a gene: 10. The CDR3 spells CASSLSGGLDYNEQFF. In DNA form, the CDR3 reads TGTGCCAGCAGCCTTTCAGGGGGCTTGGATTACAATGAGCAGTTCTTC. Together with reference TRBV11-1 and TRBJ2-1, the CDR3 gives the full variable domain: EAEVAQSPRYKITEKSQAVAFWCDPISGHATLYWYRQILGQGPELLVQFQDESVVDDSQLPKDRFSAERLKGVDSTLKIQPAELGDSAMYLCASSLSGGLDYNEQFFGPGTRLTVL.

CDR3 region: CASSQGWGTGELFF. The CDR3, as DNA: TGCGCCAGCAGCCAAGGGTGGGGCACCGGGGAGCTGTTTTTT. V usage is TRBV4-3 and J usage is TRBJ2-2; D gene unclear. Per germline, CDR1 LGHNA and CDR2 YSLEER. Deletions cut 1 base from V and 4 bases from J, with 7 bases between. The CDR3 consists of 14 residues.

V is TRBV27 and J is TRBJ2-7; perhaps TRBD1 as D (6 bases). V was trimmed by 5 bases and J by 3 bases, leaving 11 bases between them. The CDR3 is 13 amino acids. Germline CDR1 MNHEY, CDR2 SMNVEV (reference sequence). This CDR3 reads CASSPRDIYEQYF. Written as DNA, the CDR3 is TGTGCCAGCAGTCCCCGGGACATCTACGAGCAGTACTTC.

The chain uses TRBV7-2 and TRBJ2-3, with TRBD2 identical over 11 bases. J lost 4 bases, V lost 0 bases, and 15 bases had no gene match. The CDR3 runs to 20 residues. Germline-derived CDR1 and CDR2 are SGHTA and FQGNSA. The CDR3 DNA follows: TGTGCCAGCAGCTTAGCAAGTCACGTAGCGGGGGGGGGTATTTCAGATACGCAGTATTTT. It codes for CASSLASHVAGGGISDTQYF.

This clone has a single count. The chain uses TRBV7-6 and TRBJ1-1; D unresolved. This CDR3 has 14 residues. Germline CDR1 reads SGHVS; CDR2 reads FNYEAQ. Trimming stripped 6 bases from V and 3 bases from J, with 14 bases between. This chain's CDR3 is CASRGYPGDTEAFF. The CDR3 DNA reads TGTGCCAGCAGGGGTTACCCTGGCGACACTGAAGCTTTCTTT.

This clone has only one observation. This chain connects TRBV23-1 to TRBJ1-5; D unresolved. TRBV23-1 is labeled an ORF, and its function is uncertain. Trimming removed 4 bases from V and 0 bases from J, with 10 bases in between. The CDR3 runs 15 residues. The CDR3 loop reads CASSPDSYSNQPQHF. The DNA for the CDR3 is TGCGCCAGCAGTCCAGATTCATATAGCAATCAGCCCCAGCATTTT.

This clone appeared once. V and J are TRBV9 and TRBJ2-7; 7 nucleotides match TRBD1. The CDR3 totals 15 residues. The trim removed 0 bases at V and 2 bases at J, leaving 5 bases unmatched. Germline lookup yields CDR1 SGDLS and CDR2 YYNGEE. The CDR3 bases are TGTGCCAGCAGCGTAGAGACCGGGACAGCCTACGAGCAGTACTTC. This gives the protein CASSVETGTAYEQYF.

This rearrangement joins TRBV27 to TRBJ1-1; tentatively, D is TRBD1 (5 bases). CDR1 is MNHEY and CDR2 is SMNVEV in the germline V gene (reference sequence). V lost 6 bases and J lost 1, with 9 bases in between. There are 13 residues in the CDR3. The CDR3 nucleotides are TGTGCCAGCAGCTGGACAACGAACACTGAAGCTTTCTTT. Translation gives CASSWTTNTEAFF.

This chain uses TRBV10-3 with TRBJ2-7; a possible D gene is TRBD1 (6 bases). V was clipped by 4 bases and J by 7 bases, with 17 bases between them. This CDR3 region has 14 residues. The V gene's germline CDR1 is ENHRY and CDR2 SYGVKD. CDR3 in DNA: TGTGCCATCAGTGCGGACAGCAATACGGCGGAGCAGTACTTC. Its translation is CAISADSNTAEQYF.

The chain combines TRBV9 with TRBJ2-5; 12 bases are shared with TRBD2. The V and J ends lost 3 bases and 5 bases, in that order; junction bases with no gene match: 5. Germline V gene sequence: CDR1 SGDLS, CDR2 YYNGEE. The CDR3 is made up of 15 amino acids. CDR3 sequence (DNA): TGTGCCAGCAGCGCTTCACTAGCGGGGGGTGAGACCCAGTACTTC. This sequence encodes CASSASLAGGETQYF.

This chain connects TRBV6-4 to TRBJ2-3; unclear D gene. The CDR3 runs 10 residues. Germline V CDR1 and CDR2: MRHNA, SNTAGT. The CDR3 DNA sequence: TGTGCTATACGTACAGATACGCAGTATTTT. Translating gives CAIRTDTQYF.

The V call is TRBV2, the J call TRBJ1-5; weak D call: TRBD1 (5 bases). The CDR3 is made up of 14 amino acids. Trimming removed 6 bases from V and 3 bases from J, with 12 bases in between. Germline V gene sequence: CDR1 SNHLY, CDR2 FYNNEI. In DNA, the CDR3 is TGTGCCAGCAGCGGGACTCCTAACAATCAGCCCCAGCATTTT. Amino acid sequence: CASSGTPNNQPQHF. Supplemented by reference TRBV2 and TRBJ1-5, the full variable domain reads EPEVTQTPSHQVTQMGQEVILRCVPISNHLYFYWYRQILGQKVEFLVSFYNNEISEKSEIFDDQFSVERPDGSNFTLKIRSTKLEDSAMYFCASSGTPNNQPQHFGDGTRLSIL.

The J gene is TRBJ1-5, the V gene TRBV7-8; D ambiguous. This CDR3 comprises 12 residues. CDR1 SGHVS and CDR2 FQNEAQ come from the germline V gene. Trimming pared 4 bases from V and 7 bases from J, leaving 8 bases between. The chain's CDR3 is CASSSEGQPQHF. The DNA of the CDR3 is TGTGCCAGCAGCTCCGAGGGACAGCCCCAGCATTTT.

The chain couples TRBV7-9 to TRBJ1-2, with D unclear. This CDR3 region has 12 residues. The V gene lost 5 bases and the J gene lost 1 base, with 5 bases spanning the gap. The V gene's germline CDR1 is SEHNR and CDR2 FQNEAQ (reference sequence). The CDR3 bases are TGTGCCAGCAGCGGGGATAACTATGGCTACACCTTC. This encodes CASSGDNYGYTF. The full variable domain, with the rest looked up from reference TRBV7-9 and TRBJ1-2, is DTGVSQNPRHKITKRGQNVTFRCDPISEHNRLYWYRQTLGQGPEFLTYFQNEAQLEKSRLLSDRFSAERPKGSFSTLEIQRTEQGDSAMYLCASSGDNYGYTFGSGTRLTVV.

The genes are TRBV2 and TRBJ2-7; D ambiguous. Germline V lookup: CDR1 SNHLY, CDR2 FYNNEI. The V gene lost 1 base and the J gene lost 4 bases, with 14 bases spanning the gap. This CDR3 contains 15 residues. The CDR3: CASSEVFARGYEQYF. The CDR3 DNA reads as TGTGCCAGCAGTGAAGTATTCGCACGAGGTTACGAGCAGTACTTC.

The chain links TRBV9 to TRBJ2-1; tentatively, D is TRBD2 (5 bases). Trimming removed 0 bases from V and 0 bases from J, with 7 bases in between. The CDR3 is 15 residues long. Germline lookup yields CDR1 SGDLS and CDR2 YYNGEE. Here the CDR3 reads CASSVDGDSYNEQFF. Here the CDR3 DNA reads TGTGCCAGCAGCGTAGACGGGGACTCCTACAATGAGCAGTTCTTC.

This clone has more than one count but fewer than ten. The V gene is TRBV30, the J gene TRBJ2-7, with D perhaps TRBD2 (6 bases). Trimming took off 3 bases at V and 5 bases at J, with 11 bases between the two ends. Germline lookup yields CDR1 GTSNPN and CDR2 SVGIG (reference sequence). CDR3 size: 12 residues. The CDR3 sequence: CAWRLAADEQYF. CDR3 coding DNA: TGTGCCTGGAGATTAGCGGCAGACGAGCAGTACTTC.